The text below deals with one T cell receptor beta chain. Its specificity is unknown. The data were taken from a study of tumor and adjacent non-tumor tissue in lung cancer. Across the whole study: The cohort had roughly 11 adenocarcinoma, a couple of squamous cell and 1 small cell patients.

The CDR3 is 13 amino acids. V shed 8 bases and J shed 3 bases, with 17 bases lying between them. Germline values: CDR1 DFQATT, CDR2 SNEGSKA (reference sequence). This sample's RNA came from whole unsorted tissue. Study findings and constraints: Tumor repertoires had a smaller top 100 clone share than normal lung. TCR diversity was significantly greater in tumor than normal lung tissue.

Three rounds of nested PCR, following a modified ARM-PCR protocol, produced the TCRbeta library. MiXCR, run by TCRdb on the multiplex PCR reads, gives a single entry per CDR3 protein. The repertoire holds some 78,000 distinct CDR3 sequences, approximately 79% seen once, with 13% in the top ten. Specimen: lung tumor tissue. The J gene is TRBJ2-7, the V gene TRBV20-1; TRBD2 might be the D (5 bases). The origin of this receptor is a woman in her forties or fifties with non-small cell lung cancer. CDR3 protein: CSTVRRGNYEQYF. In nucleotides, the CDR3 is TGCAGTACTGTAAGGAGAGGGAACTACGAGCAGTACTTC.